The rows below give T cell receptor beta chains drawn from one sample of a study of beta chain features in type 1 diabetes. Generated by immunoSEQ multiplex PCR, the TCRdb table keeps only in-frame clones and is missing some. The sample has around 500,000 clones; 25% to 35% are singletons. The sample was naive CD4+ T cells from blood. These receptors were taken from a man aged 18 to 29 in good health. CDR3s include the opening cysteine and the closing phenylalanine or tryptophan. Fields, in order: V gene, D gene, clone size, J gene, CDR3 protein, CDR3 DNA. D genes are given only for firm matches. The size of a clone is reported for some rows only, either as once, few or many, or as a class for expanded clones.

TRBV5-4,NA,NA,TRBJ2-5,CASSLEGVIGETQYF,TGTGCCAGCAGCTTGGAGGGAGTAATCGGAGAGACCCAGTACTTC
TRBV5-1,TRBD2,NA,TRBJ2-3,CASSLEGGTQYF,TGCGCCAGCAGCTTGGAGGGAGGGACGCAGTATTTT
TRBV5-1,NA,NA,TRBJ2-1,CASQPAGSYNEQFF,TGCGCCAGCCAACCGGCGGGTTCCTACAATGAGCAGTTCTTC
TRBV4-2,NA,few,TRBJ2-1,CASSQDIGANEQFF,TGTGCCAGCAGCCAAGATATCGGGGCCAATGAGCAGTTCTTC
TRBV29-1,TRBD1,few,TRBJ2-7,CSVEGTGLGEQYF,TGCAGCGTTGAAGGGACAGGGCTGGGCGAGCAGTACTTC
TRBV7-8,NA,NA,TRBJ1-3,CASEAGTTWSGNTIYF,TGTGCCAGTGAGGCTGGGACCACCTGGAGTGGAAACACCATATATTTT
TRBV6-5,TRBD1,few,TRBJ1-2,CASSYLDRENYTF,TGTGCCAGCAGTTACTTGGACAGGGAAAATTACACCTTC
TRBV30,NA,few,TRBJ1-5,CAWSVREFQPQHF,TGTGCCTGGAGTGTACGAGAGTTTCAGCCCCAGCATTTT
TRBV29-1,NA,NA,TRBJ2-3,CSVETVGRNTQYF,TGCAGCGTTGAAACTGTGGGGAGGAATACGCAGTATTTT
TRBV30,TRBD2,few,TRBJ2-1,CAWSILAGYNEQFF,TGTGCCTGGAGTATTCTAGCGGGGTACAATGAGCAGTTCTTC
TRBV5-1,TRBD2,NA,TRBJ2-5,CASSLLAGDQETQYF,TGCGCCAGCAGCTTGTTAGCGGGAGACCAAGAGACCCAGTACTTC
TRBV5-4,NA,NA,TRBJ2-6,CASSFGLTGSSGANVLTF,TGTGCCAGCAGTTTCGGTTTGACGGGTAGCTCTGGGGCCAACGTCCTGACTTTC
TRBV6-1,NA,few,TRBJ1-4,CASSERSGREKLFF,TGTGCCAGCAGTGAACGCAGCGGGAGGGAAAAACTGTTTTTT
TRBV10-3,TRBD2,NA,TRBJ2-7,CAIRDERGGYEQYF,TGTGCCATCAGGGACGAGCGGGGCGGCTACGAGCAGTACTTC
TRBV30,NA,few,TRBJ2-1,CAWSVGEFYNEQFF,TGTGCCTGGAGTGTTGGGGAGTTCTACAATGAGCAGTTCTTC
TRBV7-9,NA,NA,TRBJ2-1,CASSPLSGRSYNEQFF,TGTGCCAGCAGCCCACTAAGCGGCCGCTCCTACAATGAGCAGTTCTTC
TRBV30,NA,NA,TRBJ1-5,CAWSASAQPQHF,TGTGCCTGGAGTGCCTCCGCCCAGCCCCAGCATTTT
TRBV5-1,TRBD2,NA,TRBJ2-1,CASSFSGGENNEQFF,TGCGCCAGCAGCTTTAGCGGGGGAGAAAACAATGAGCAGTTCTTC
TRBV7-2,TRBD2,NA,TRBJ2-3,CASSLFAGGGADTQYF,TGTGCCAGCAGCTTATTTGCGGGAGGAGGCGCAGATACGCAGTATTTT
TRBV6-6,NA,few,TRBJ2-5,CASSLSETQYF,TGTGCCAGCAGTTTATCGGAGACCCAGTACTTC
TRBV28,NA,NA,TRBJ1-1,CASSASWGTEAFF,TGTGCCAGCAGCGCCTCGTGGGGCACTGAAGCTTTCTTT
TRBV4-3,NA,NA,TRBJ2-5,CASSQLGLFQETQYF,TGCGCCAGCAGCCAACTCGGCCTATTCCAAGAGACCCAGTACTTC